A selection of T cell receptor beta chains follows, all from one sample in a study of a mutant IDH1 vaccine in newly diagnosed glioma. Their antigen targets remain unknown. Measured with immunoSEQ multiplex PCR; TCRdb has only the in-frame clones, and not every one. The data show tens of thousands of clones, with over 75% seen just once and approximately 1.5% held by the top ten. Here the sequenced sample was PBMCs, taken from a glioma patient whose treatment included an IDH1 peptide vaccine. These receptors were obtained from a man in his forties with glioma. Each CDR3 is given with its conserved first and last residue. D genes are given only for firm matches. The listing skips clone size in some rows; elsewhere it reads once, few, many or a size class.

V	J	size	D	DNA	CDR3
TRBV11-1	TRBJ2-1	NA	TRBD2	TGTGCCAGCAGCCCGGGGCGGGGGGGCGATGAGCAGTTCTTC	CASSPGRGGDEQFF
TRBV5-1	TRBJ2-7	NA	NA	TGCGCCAGCAGCTGGACCAGCTCCTACGAGCAGTACTTC	CASSWTSSYEQYF
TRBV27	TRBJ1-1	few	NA	TGTGCCAGCAGTTTATCAGGGACTGAAGCTTTCTTT	CASSLSGTEAFF
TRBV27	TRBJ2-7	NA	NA	TGTGCCAGCGGAGGAATTTACGAGCAGTACTTC	CASGGIYEQYF
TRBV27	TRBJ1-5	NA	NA	TGTGCCAGCAGGACGGGGAATCAGCCCCAGCATTTT	CASRTGNQPQHF
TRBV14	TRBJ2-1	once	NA	TGTGCCAGCGGGTCCTCCTACAATGAGCAGTTCTTC	CASGSSYNEQFF
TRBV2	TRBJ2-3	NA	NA	TGTGCCAGCAGTGAAGACCTCACTAGCACAGATACGCAGTATTTT	CASSEDLTSTDTQYF
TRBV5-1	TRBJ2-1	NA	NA	TGCGCCAGCAGCCCCGAGGGCCAAAATGAGCAGTTCTTC	CASSPEGQNEQFF
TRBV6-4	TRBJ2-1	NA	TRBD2	TGTGCCAGCAGTGACATTAGCGGGAAGAGAGAGCAGTTCTTC	CASSDISGKREQFF
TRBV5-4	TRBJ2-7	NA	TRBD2	TGTGCCAGCAGCTTAGGACTAGGGGCCTACGAGCAGTACTTC	CASSLGLGAYEQYF
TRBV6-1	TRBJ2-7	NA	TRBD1	TGTGCCAGCAACAGCCAGGGGGCGACCTACGAGCAGTACTTC	CASNSQGATYEQYF
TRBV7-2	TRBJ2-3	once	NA	TGTGCCAGCAGCTTAGGTACGCAGTATTTT	CASSLGTQYF
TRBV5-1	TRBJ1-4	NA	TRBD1	TGCGCCAGCAGCTTGGCTCCTGGGACAGGGGATGAAAAACTGTTTTTT	CASSLAPGTGDEKLFF